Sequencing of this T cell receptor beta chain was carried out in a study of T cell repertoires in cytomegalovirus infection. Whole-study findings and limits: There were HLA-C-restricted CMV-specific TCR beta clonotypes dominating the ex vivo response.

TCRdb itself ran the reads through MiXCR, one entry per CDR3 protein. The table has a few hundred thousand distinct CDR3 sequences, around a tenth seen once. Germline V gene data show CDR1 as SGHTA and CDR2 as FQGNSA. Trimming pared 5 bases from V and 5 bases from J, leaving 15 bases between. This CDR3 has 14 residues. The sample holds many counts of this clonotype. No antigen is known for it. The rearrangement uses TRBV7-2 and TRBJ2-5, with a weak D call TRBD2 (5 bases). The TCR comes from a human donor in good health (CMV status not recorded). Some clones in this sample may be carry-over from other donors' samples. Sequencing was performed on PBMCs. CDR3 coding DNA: TGTGCCAGCAGCATCGACCGGGGTGGGGAGACCCAGTACTTC. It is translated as CASSIDRGGETQYF.